The entry below gives a single TCR beta chain sequence along with its context. Germline assignment: CDR1 WSHSY and CDR2 SAAADI. This CDR3 has 15 amino acids. The junction had 7 bases not matched to a gene; V was cut back by 7 bases and J by 4 bases. Per the original data handling: Counts of nucleated cells, estimated from reference gene primer amplification, were obtained. Assay: immunoSEQ multiplex PCR; the TCRdb copy retains only in-frame clones and omits some. V and J calls and clone size are given by that table; D and trimming were obtained from the DNA. The sample carries about 100,000 clones, 85% to 90% recorded once. This entry is derived from a study of blood T cell repertoires in COVID-19. The wider study: COVID-19 samples collected from the United States, Italy and Spain covered acute and convalescent phases. From T cells, B-cell-depleted T cells, or PBMCs came the material, which was cDNA or gDNA.

The specimen sequenced was peripheral blood. This TCR came from a woman aged 60-75 years in a cohort sampled during active or convalescent COVID-19. V usage is TRBV10-2 and J usage is TRBJ2-1, with 10 bases lining up with TRBD1. Here the CDR3 DNA reads TGCGCCAGCACCTCAGGACAGGGGGTTTACAATGAGCAGTTCTTC. Encoded protein: CASTSGQGVYNEQFF.